Below, 25 T cell receptor beta chains from the same sample are listed, as sequenced in a study of response to subunit inactivated influenza vaccine. TCRdb re-called the RT-PCR reads with MiXCR, one entry per CDR3 protein. The sample gives approximately 730,000 distinct CDR3 sequences, about 14% of which show up once; around 7.3% is in the top ten. The sequencing here drew on PBMCs from blood, taken roughly 15 days before vaccination. These receptors came from a man in his fifties or sixties who received an inactivated influenza vaccine.

The V call is TRBV7-9, the J call TRBJ2-1; 7 nucleotides match TRBD1. Germline values: CDR1 SEHNR, CDR2 FQNEAQ (reference sequence). Trimming at V came to 5 bases and at J to 7 bases, leaving 11 bases not matched to a gene. The CDR3 spans 15 residues. The CDR3 bases are TGTGCCAGCAGCACACAGACAGGGCTGGTGAATGAGCAGTTCTTC. Its translation: CASSTQTGLVNEQFF. The whole variable domain, remainder taken from reference TRBV7-9 and TRBJ2-1, is DTGVSQNPRHKITKRGQNVTFRCDPISEHNRLYWYRQTLGQGPEFLTYFQNEAQLEKSRLLSDRFSAERPKGSFSTLEIQRTEQGDSAMYLCASSTQTGLVNEQFFGPGTRLTVL.

The chain uses TRBV18 and TRBJ1-4; 7 positions match TRBD1. This CDR3 has 14 amino acids. The germline V gene encodes CDR1 KGHSH and CDR2 LQKENI. Trimming at V came to 4 bases and at J to 3 bases, leaving 2 bases not matched to a gene. The CDR3 DNA reads as TGTGCCAGCTCACTTGGGACAGCTAATGAAAAACTGTTTTTT. Protein: CASSLGTANEKLFF. Combining the CDR3 with reference TRBV18 and TRBJ1-4 gives the whole variable domain NAGVMQNPRHLVRRRGQEARLRCSPMKGHSHVYWYRQLPEEGLKFMVYLQKENIIDESGMPKERFSAEFPKEGPSILRIQQVVRGDSAAYFCASSLGTANEKLFFGSGTQLSVL.

The V and J genes are TRBV11-2 and TRBJ1-2; D possibly corresponds to TRBD1 (6 bases). The CDR3 runs to 14 residues. Per germline, CDR1 SGHAT and CDR2 FQNNGV. Trimming pared 5 bases from V and 7 bases from J, leaving 17 bases between. The CDR3 loop reads CASSRGGGTTGYTF. The CDR3 DNA reads TGTGCCAGCAGCCGAGGGGGGGGGACAACTGGCTACACCTTC.

This clonotype showed up just a few times. This chain uses TRBV11-2 with TRBJ2-1, with 7 nucleotides matching TRBD2. V lost 8 bases and J lost 5; bases outside the gene matches: 6. The CDR3 consists of 13 residues. CDR1 SGHAT and CDR2 FQNNGV come from the germline V gene. The CDR3 region has the DNA TGTGCCAGCCCGGGACTAACAGACAATGAGCAGTTCTTC. Translation gives CASPGLTDNEQFF. Looking up the rest from reference TRBV11-2 and TRBJ2-1 gives the full variable domain: EAGVAQSPRYKIIEKRQSVAFWCNPISGHATLYWYQQILGQGPKLLIQFQNNGVVDDSQLPKDRFSAERLKGVDSTLKIQPAKLEDSAVYLCASPGLTDNEQFFGPGTRLTVL.

The chain employs TRBV28 and TRBJ1-2; D might be TRBD1 (5 bases). The germline V gene has CDR1 MDHEN and CDR2 SYDVKM. The CDR3 contains 15 residues. Trimming took 2 bases from V and 2 from J, leaving 12 bases between them. The CDR3, as DNA: TGTGCCAGCAGTTTAATACAGGCAAGAAACTATGGCTACACCTTC. This gives the protein CASSLIQARNYGYTF.

Concerning this clonotype itself: This may be a read error: a much more frequent sequence differs by one nucleotide. The gene calls are TRBV6-2 or TRBV6-3 and TRBJ2-1; a possible D gene is TRBD2 (6 bases). CDR3 length: 13 residues. The germline gives CDR1 MNHEY, CDR2 SVGEGT. Deletions cut 6 bases from V and 14 bases from J, with 20 bases between. Written as DNA, the CDR3 is TGTGCCAGCAGACGACCGGGACTTACTAAGAAGTTCTTC. Protein: CASRRPGLTKKFF.

The chain has TRBV29-1 and TRBJ2-7, with 11 bases that match TRBD1. V lost 7 bases to trimming and J lost 2 bases; unmatched junction nucleotides: 7. This CDR3 region has 14 residues. Germline V CDR1 and CDR2: SQVTM, ANQGSEA. The CDR3 sequence: CSARRDRGTYEQYF. In DNA form, the CDR3 reads TGCAGCGCACGACGGGACAGGGGGACCTACGAGCAGTACTTC.

This clonotype was seen only a few times. The CDR3 region has the DNA TGTGCCAGCAGCTACCGGACCGCACTGGGGGAGACCCAGTACTTC. Translating gives CASSYRTALGETQYF. The rearrangement links TRBV7-9 to TRBJ2-5; D ambiguous. The CDR3 sequence is 15 residues long. Germline V CDR1 and CDR2: SEHNR, FQNEAQ (reference sequence). V gave up 4 bases and J gave up 5 bases, with 17 bases separating them. Based on the CDR3 plus reference TRBV7-9 and TRBJ2-5, the full variable domain is DTGVSQNPRHKITKRGQNVTFRCDPISEHNRLYWYRQTLGQGPEFLTYFQNEAQLEKSRLLSDRFSAERPKGSFSTLEIQRTEQGDSAMYLCASSYRTALGETQYFGPGTRLLVL.

This clonotype has a count of ten or more. V usage is TRBV28 and J usage is TRBJ1-1; TRBD1 aligns across 9 bases. From germline, CDR1 is MDHEN and CDR2 SYDVKM. Unmatched junction bases numbered 8, after V lost 5 bases and J lost 4 bases. The CDR3 loop spans 15 amino acids. The CDR3 is CASSPTRQGGTEAFF. The CDR3 bases are TGTGCCAGCAGTCCCACTCGACAGGGGGGCACTGAAGCTTTCTTT.

The V call is TRBV11-3, the J call TRBJ1-6, with D perhaps TRBD1 (5 bases). The CDR3 spans 14 residues. Germline V gene lookup returns CDR1 SGHNT and CDR2 YENEEA. Trimming cost V 4 bases and J 6 bases, with 10 bases left between them. CDR3: CASSSGQINSPLHF. CDR3 nucleotides: TGTGCCAGCAGCTCCGGACAAATTAATTCACCCCTCCACTTT.

The chain employs TRBV12-3 or TRBV12-4 and TRBJ2-5; tentative D call: TRBD2 (6 bases). The CDR3 contains 16 residues. V was cut by 5 bases and J by 3 bases, with 19 bases left in between. The chain's CDR3 is CASSNQLAFFEETQYF. CDR3 bases: TGTGCCAGCAGTAATCAACTAGCATTTTTCGAAGAGACCCAGTACTTC.

The chain carries TRBV5-1 and TRBJ1-1; 9 bases fit TRBD1. The CDR3 totals 14 residues. With 4 bases clipped from V and 7 bases from J, the junction kept 8 bases outside the gene matches. Per germline, CDR1 SGHRS and CDR2 YFSETQ. Written as DNA, the CDR3 is TGCGCCAGCAGCACCGGACAGGGGATCAGTGAAGCTTTCTTT. Translation gives CASSTGQGISEAFF.

This clonotype was observed a few times. The CDR3 bases are TGCAGTGCTACCCGACAGGGTAACACCGGGGAGCTGTTTTTT. Translated: CSATRQGNTGELFF. The chain joins TRBV20-1 to TRBJ2-2; 7 bases line up with TRBD1. J gave up 2 bases and V 4 bases, and 4 bases lay outside the gene matches. Germline loops: CDR1 DFQATT, CDR2 SNEGSKA (reference sequence). The CDR3 is 14 amino acids.

This chain joins TRBV11-1 and TRBJ2-5, with D possibly TRBD1 on 5 matching bases. This CDR3 region has 19 residues. V gave up 5 bases and J gave up 0 bases, with 25 bases separating them. Germline CDR1 and CDR2: SGHAT and FQDESV (reference sequence). This CDR3 reads CASSQITPSVRVNQETQYF. Here the CDR3 DNA reads TGTGCCAGCAGCCAAATCACCCCATCGGTCAGGGTCAACCAAGAGACCCAGTACTTC.

The rearrangement links TRBV20-1 to TRBJ2-5, with a tentative D call TRBD1 (6 bases). The V gene's germline CDR1 is DFQATT and CDR2 SNEGSKA (reference sequence). The V end lost 2 bases, the J end lost 5 bases, and 12 bases lay between the germline ends. The CDR3 totals 13 residues. Here the CDR3 DNA reads TGCAGTGCTAGAAGGGGGACGAAGGAGACCCAGTACTTC. It specifies CSARRGTKETQYF.

This clonotype was detected only once. This rearrangement joins TRBV20-1 to TRBJ1-2; 11 bases fit TRBD1. Germline-derived CDR1 and CDR2 are DFQATT and SNEGSKA (reference sequence). V lost 3 bases and J lost 7; bases outside the gene matches: 7. CDR3 length: 14 amino acids. The DNA of the CDR3 is TGCAGTGCTAGGCGTGGACAGGGGGCGGTTGGCTACACCTTC. Encoded protein: CSARRGQGAVGYTF.

On this clonotype: One end of the junction does not line up with germline, which may come from a read error. The chain is built from TRBV20-1 and TRBJ2-3, with TRBD2 matching over 10 bases. CDR3 size: 16 residues. Germline V gene lookup returns CDR1 DFQATT and CDR2 SNEGSKA (reference sequence). This chain's CDR3 is CSARVFLAGAVDTQCF. As DNA, the CDR3 is TGCAGTGCTAGAGTATTCCTAGCGGGAGCCGTAGATACGCAGTGTTTT.

The chain links TRBV5-1 to TRBJ1-3, with D unresolved. Germline CDR1 and CDR2: SGHRS and YFSETQ. This CDR3 comprises 16 residues. The V gene lost 1 base and the J gene lost 0 bases, with 11 bases spanning the gap. For the CDR3, the DNA is TGCGCCAGCAGCTTGTTCCCCGGGTTCTCTGGAAACACCATATATTTT. This translates into CASSLFPGFSGNTIYF. The complete variable domain, with remaining parts taken from reference TRBV5-1 and TRBJ1-3, reads KAGVTQTPRYLIKTRGQQVTLSCSPISGHRSVSWYQQTPGQGLQFLFEYFSETQRNKGNFPGRFSGRQFSNSRSEMNVSTLELGDSALYLCASSLFPGFSGNTIYFGEGSWLTVV.

This clonotype was seen more than once but under ten times. The chain combines TRBV5-1 with TRBJ1-2, with D hard to call. CDR3 size: 13 residues. Per the germline V gene, CDR1 is SGHRS and CDR2 is YFSETQ. V was pared by 5 bases and J by 4 bases, with 12 bases between. The CDR3 DNA reads as TGCGCCAGCAGGCGGGATGGTATCTATGGCTACACCTTC. Amino acid sequence: CASRRDGIYGYTF.

This clonotype has only a few counts. The chain carries TRBV5-4 and TRBJ2-5; TRBD2 matches at 12 bases. Germline V CDR1 and CDR2: SGHNT, YYREEE (reference sequence). The length of the CDR3 is 16 residues. V lost 3 bases and J lost 3; bases outside the gene matches: 6. CDR3 sequence: CASSSRTSGDKETQYF. The CDR3 region has the DNA TGTGCCAGCAGCTCAAGGACTAGCGGGGATAAAGAGACCCAGTACTTC.

This clonotype occurred many times. This sequence joins TRBV6-1 and TRBJ1-1; no clear D gene. The CDR3 totals 16 residues. With 6 bases removed from V and 3 bases from J, the gap between germline ends came to 20 bases. Germline V gene lookup returns CDR1 MNHNS and CDR2 SASEGT. The CDR3 DNA is TGTGCCAGCAGCTCAAGTGGGTACAGTCGGGACACTGAAGCTTTCTTT. This translates into CASSSSGYSRDTEAFF.

As DNA, the CDR3 is TGTGCCAGCAGCCAAGCGAAAAAACTGTTTTTT. This gives the protein CASSQAKKLFF. The gene calls are TRBV25-1 and TRBJ1-4, with unresolved D. V dropped 6 bases and J dropped 9 bases, with 8 bases sitting between them. Germline assignment: CDR1 MGHDK and CDR2 SYGVNS. The CDR3 is 11 residues long. The full variable domain, in which reference TRBV25-1 and TRBJ1-4 provide the parts outside the CDR3, is EADIYQTPRYLVIGTGKKITLECSQTMGHDKMYWYQQDPGMELHLIHYSYGVNSTEKGDLSSESTVSRIRTEHFPLTLESARPSHTSQYLCASSQAKKLFFGSGTQLSVL.

The chain links TRBV4-1 to TRBJ2-1; TRBD1 matches at 11 bases. V shed 2 bases and J 7 bases; nucleotides not matched to a gene: 7. Germline CDR1 reads MGHRA; CDR2 reads YSYEKL. CDR3 length: 16 residues. CDR3 nucleotide sequence: TGCGCCAGCAGCCAATCCGGACAGGGGGCGGCGAATGAGCAGTTCTTC. This encodes CASSQSGQGAANEQFF.

J is TRBJ2-7 and V is TRBV24-1; 7 bases agree with TRBD1. The J segment lost 2 bases and the V segment lost 2 bases, leaving 5 bases of the junction unmatched. Germline V gene lookup returns CDR1 KGHDR and CDR2 SFDVKD. The CDR3 sequence is 15 residues long. In nucleotides, the CDR3 is TGTGCCACCAGTGATTCGGCAGGGGGACCCTACGAGCAGTACTTC. Its protein is CATSDSAGGPYEQYF.

At least ten counts were recorded for this clonotype. This chain uses TRBV7-8 with TRBJ2-1, with no clear D. Trimming cost V 2 bases and J 3 bases, with 5 bases left between them. There are 13 residues in the CDR3. Germline assignment: CDR1 SGHVS and CDR2 FQNEAQ. The CDR3 sequence: CASSLNFYNEQFF. CDR3 nucleotides: TGTGCCAGCAGCTTAAACTTCTACAATGAGCAGTTCTTC. The full variable domain, completed using reference TRBV7-8 and TRBJ2-1, is GAGVSQSPRYKVAKRGQDVALRCDPISGHVSLFWYQQALGQGPEFLTYFQNEAQLDKSGLPSDRFFAERPEGSVSTLKIQRTQQEDSAVYLCASSLNFYNEQFFGPGTRLTVL.